These T cell receptor beta chains were read from a single sample in a study of T-cell memory formation after mild COVID-19. One entry per CDR3 protein results from TCRdb running MiXCR on the 5' RACE reads. The sample carries a few hundred thousand distinct CDR3 sequences, approximately 22% recorded once. Sequences were obtained from PBMCs or a T cell subset sorted from them (not recorded which). Receptors were obtained from a man between 18 and 29 years old who had mild COVID-19 (a few samples of this study predate the infection). Cell type and time point are not known. Each CDR3 is given with its conserved first and last residue. The D gene is left open where the match is weak. Clone size is stated in some rows and not others, as once, few, many or a class when expanded.

TRBV5-1	-	TRBJ1-2	-	CASSLEDSGYGYTF	TGCGCCAGCAGCTTGGAGGACAGCGGCTATGGCTACACCTTC
TRBV7-6	-	TRBJ1-4	few	CASSFPAGQLFF	TGTGCCAGCAGCTTCCCAGCAGGGCAACTGTTTTTT
TRBV20-1	-	TRBJ2-1	few	CSALGSPEDAYNEQFF	TGCAGTGCCCTAGGGAGCCCGGAAGACGCCTACAATGAGCAGTTCTTC
TRBV12-3/TRBV12-4	-	TRBJ1-2	-	CASSPARFGYTF	TGTGCCAGCAGCCCAGCCCGGTTTGGCTACACCTTC
TRBV15	-	TRBJ1-3	-	CATSRVGGSGNTIYF	TGTGCCACCAGCAGAGTTGGCGGCTCTGGAAACACCATATATTTT
TRBV3-1	TRBD2	TRBJ2-1	few	CASSYRTSGPYNEQFF	TGTGCCAGCAGCTACAGGACTAGCGGGCCTTACAATGAGCAGTTCTTC
TRBV9	-	TRBJ2-2	-	CASSLHDGWNTGELFF	TGTGCCAGCAGCCTCCACGACGGGTGGAACACCGGGGAGCTGTTTTTT
TRBV15	-	TRBJ2-1	-	CATSGGIVVEQFF	TGTGCCACCAGCGGAGGGATAGTTGTTGAGCAGTTCTTC
TRBV3-1	-	TRBJ2-3	-	CASSPQTADTQYF	TGTGCCAGCAGCCCGCAGACAGCAGATACGCAGTATTTT
TRBV20-1	TRBD2	TRBJ2-3	-	CSARLAATDTQYF	TGCAGTGCAAGACTAGCGGCCACAGATACGCAGTATTTT
TRBV7-9	-	TRBJ1-1	-	CASTPQGPAFF	TGTGCCAGCACCCCACAGGGTCCGGCTTTCTTT
TRBV7-9	TRBD1	TRBJ1-1	-	CASSRGTGEAFF	TGTGCCAGCAGTCGCGGGACAGGTGAAGCTTTCTTT
TRBV20-1	TRBD2	TRBJ2-1	-	CSARATWRGWYNEQFF	TGCAGTGCTAGAGCAACTTGGCGGGGGTGGTACAATGAGCAGTTCTTC
TRBV4-3	-	TRBJ2-7	few	CASSRQRGRDSYEQYF	TGCGCCAGCAGCCGCCAAAGGGGGAGGGACAGCTACGAGCAGTACTTC
TRBV5-1	-	TRBJ1-2	few	CASSLGVLVTYLGYGYTF	TGCGCCAGCAGCTTGGGGGTACTGGTAACGTACCTAGGCTATGGCTACACCTTC
TRBV3-1	-	TRBJ1-2	-	CASSQVRVGGYTF	TGTGCCAGCAGCCAAGTGAGGGTTGGTGGCTACACCTTC
TRBV12-3/TRBV12-4	TRBD1	TRBJ1-1	many	CASTRPGQGENEAFF	TGTGCCAGCACCAGGCCCGGACAGGGTGAAAATGAAGCTTTCTTT
TRBV3-1	-	TRBJ1-1	many	CASSHQGNTEAFF	TGTGCCAGCAGTCACCAGGGGAACACTGAAGCTTTCTTT
TRBV5-1	-	TRBJ1-2	few	CASSPSSSNYGYTF	TGCGCCAGCAGCCCCTCGAGTTCTAACTATGGCTACACCTTC
TRBV28	-	TRBJ1-5	-	CASSSRDTFNQPQHF	TGTGCCAGCAGTTCCCGGGACACGTTTAATCAGCCCCAGCATTTT
TRBV4-2	TRBD2	TRBJ2-1	few	CASSQEASGGLRNEQFF	TGTGCCAGCAGCCAAGAGGCTAGCGGGGGCCTACGCAATGAGCAGTTCTTC
TRBV11-1	-	TRBJ2-7	few	CASSLRRDGAYEQYF	TGTGCCAGCAGCTTACGACGGGACGGCGCCTACGAGCAGTACTTC
TRBV4-1	TRBD1	TRBJ2-7	few	CASRTTGTGNEQYF	TGCGCCAGCAGAACTACCGGGACAGGAAACGAGCAGTACTTC
TRBV18	-	TRBJ2-7	many	CASSPGAEYEQYF	TGTGCCAGCTCACCAGGGGCAGAGTACGAGCAGTACTTC
TRBV5-1	TRBD2	TRBJ2-1	-	CASSLSLAGGTYNEQFF	TGCGCCAGCAGCCTCTCGCTAGCGGGGGGGACTTACAATGAGCAGTTCTTC
TRBV6-6	-	TRBJ1-1	few	CATSFNGQNTEAFF	TGTGCCACCTCGTTTAACGGACAGAACACTGAAGCTTTCTTT
TRBV7-2	-	TRBJ2-5	-	CASSFGKVGKIQETQYF	TGTGCCAGCAGCTTCGGGAAGGTGGGCAAGATCCAAGAGACCCAGTACTTC
TRBV24-1	-	TRBJ2-2	few	CATSDLPTNTGELFF	TGTGCCACCAGTGATTTGCCGACGAACACCGGGGAGCTGTTTTTT
TRBV10-3	-	TRBJ1-4	few	CAISGGGELFF	TGTGCCATCAGTGGCGGTGGAGAACTGTTTTTT